This T cell receptor beta chain appears in the sequencing data of a study of cytomegalovirus exposure and HLA in healthy donors. Study-wide points: V segments that were indistinguishable, TRBV6-2 and TRBV6-3 among them, were omitted from analysis.

CDR1 and CDR2 (germline): SGHVS, FQNEAQ. The CDR3 totals 16 residues. The trim removed 5 bases at V and 3 bases at J, leaving 13 bases unmatched. At collection, donors were nominally healthy, but unrecorded immune exposures were probable. Primers included in the PCR were 60 Vbeta and 13 Jbeta primers. Method: immunoSEQ multiplex PCR; TCRdb's copy keeps in-frame clones and lacks some. The table records some 99,000 clones, 81% of them present only once. To note about this clone: Its cognate antigen is unknown.

The sample taken for sequencing was PBMCs. The origin of this receptor is a woman between 25 and 40 years old in good health and CMV-seronegative. The chain recombines TRBV7-8 with TRBJ2-7; 7 bases match TRBD1. The CDR3 sequence is CASSTPRQGKSYEQYF. The CDR3 nucleotides read TGTGCCAGCAGCACCCCCAGACAGGGAAAGAGCTACGAGCAGTACTTC.